The 12 T cell receptor beta chains below all came from one sample that was sequenced in a study of T cells expressing NK-cell markers. One entry per CDR3 protein, without DNA, is what TCRdb gives after re-calling the 5' RACE reads. The listing records 440,000 or so distinct CDR3 sequences. The sample taken for sequencing was blood T cells: a sorted CD56 or NKG2C T cell subset, CD4+ or CD8+ T cells, or bulk PBMC T cells (not recorded which). Receptors were obtained from a woman between 18 and 70 years old in good health.

This rearrangement joins TRBV7-9 to TRBJ1-4; as DNA is missing, the TRBD1 call by TCRdb cannot be tested. The CDR3 runs to 13 residues. Germline CDR1 is SEHNR and CDR2 is FQNEAQ (reference sequence). The CDR3 is CASTQGSGEKLFF.

The chain is built from TRBV7-2 and TRBJ2-1; TCRdb indicates TRBD2, and absent DNA this call remains unverified. Germline CDR1 reads SGHTA; CDR2 reads FQGNSA. The CDR3 is made up of 14 amino acids. This CDR3 reads CASSSPPASSEQFF.

J is TRBJ2-7 and V is TRBV28. Germline CDR1 MDHEN, CDR2 SYDVKM. This CDR3 has 13 amino acids. This CDR3 reads CASSFSPSYEQYF.

The chain recombines TRBV20-1 with TRBJ2-5; TCRdb outputs TRBD2, but without DNA this stays unchecked. Germline loops: CDR1 DFQATT, CDR2 SNEGSKA (reference sequence). The CDR3 totals 16 residues. CDR3: CSARSGPSRVQQTQYF.

The chain is built from TRBV6-5 and TRBJ2-7; TCRdb's D call of TRBD2 is untestable without DNA. Germline CDR1 and CDR2: MNHEY and SVGAGI. The CDR3 is 15 amino acids. CDR3 region: CASSYGTRALDEQYF.

This chain connects TRBV20-1 to TRBJ2-1; with no DNA, the TCRdb D assignment of TRBD1 cannot be verified. The germline CDR1 and CDR2 sequences are DFQATT and SNEGSKA (reference sequence). The length of the CDR3 is 14 residues. Here the CDR3 reads CSASGDRAYNEQFF.

The chain has TRBV20-1 and TRBJ1-3. In germline, CDR1 is DFQATT, CDR2 SNEGSKA (reference sequence). The CDR3 runs 13 residues. The CDR3 is CSATTPSGNTIYF.

CDR3 region: CASSSTPSRLDTQYF. This chain connects TRBV7-3 to TRBJ2-3; the TRBD2 assignment by TCRdb is unverifiable without DNA. This CDR3 comprises 15 residues. Germline CDR1 is SGHTA and CDR2 is FQGTGA.

The CDR3 loop reads CASSQDLGPFSGANVLTF. This chain uses TRBV4-3 with TRBJ2-6; as DNA is missing, the TRBD2 call by TCRdb cannot be tested. The CDR3 extends over 18 amino acids. Germline V gene data show CDR1 as LGHNA and CDR2 as YSLEER.

The chain uses TRBV9 and TRBJ2-1; without DNA, the TCRdb call of TRBD2 cannot be checked. The germline V gene encodes CDR1 SGDLS and CDR2 YYNGEE. This CDR3 comprises 16 residues. The CDR3 is CASSRGRGLANNEQFF.

The J gene is TRBJ1-5, the V gene TRBV7-9. Germline assignment: CDR1 SEHNR and CDR2 FQNEAQ (reference sequence). CDR3 length equals 13 residues. This CDR3 reads CASSLGETWPQHF.

The chain combines TRBV7-3 with TRBJ2-3; the D call of TRBD1 rests on TCRdb alone, since no DNA is present to check it. Germline values: CDR1 SGHTA, CDR2 FQGTGA. This CDR3 has 16 residues. CDR3: CASSPRPGPRTDTQYF.